This TCR beta chain emerged from a study of blood T cell repertoires in COVID-19. Study-wide background: Specimens from acute and convalescent COVID-19 originated in the United States, Italy and Spain.

This table comes from immunoSEQ multiplex PCR, and its TCRdb copy is limited to in-frame clones, with some not included. Of about 180,000 clones in the sample, 86% were seen once. Germline V CDR1 and CDR2: SQVTM, ANQGSEA. V gave up 4 bases and J gave up 0 bases; unmatched junction bases: 4. CDR3 size: 15 residues. The receptor comes from a woman aged 25 to 39 with active or convalescent COVID-19. V gene TRBV29-1 combines with J gene TRBJ2-2; 8 positions match TRBD2. The sequenced material came from peripheral blood. CDR3 sequence reads: CSVAVAGSNTGELFF. The CDR3 bases are TGCAGCGTTGCTGTAGCGGGATCGAACACCGGGGAGCTGTTTTTT.